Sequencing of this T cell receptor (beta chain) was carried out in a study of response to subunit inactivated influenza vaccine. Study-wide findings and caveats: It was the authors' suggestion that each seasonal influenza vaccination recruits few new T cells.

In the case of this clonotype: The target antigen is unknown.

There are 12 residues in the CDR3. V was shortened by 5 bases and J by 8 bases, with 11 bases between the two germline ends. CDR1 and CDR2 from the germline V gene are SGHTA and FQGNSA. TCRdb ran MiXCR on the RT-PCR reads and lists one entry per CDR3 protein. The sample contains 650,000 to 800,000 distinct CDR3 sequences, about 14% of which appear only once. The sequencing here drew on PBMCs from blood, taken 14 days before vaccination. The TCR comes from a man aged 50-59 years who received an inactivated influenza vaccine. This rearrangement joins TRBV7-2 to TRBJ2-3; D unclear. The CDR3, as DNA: TGTGCCAGCAGCAACTCTAGGGTTACGCAGTATTTT. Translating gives CASSNSRVTQYF.